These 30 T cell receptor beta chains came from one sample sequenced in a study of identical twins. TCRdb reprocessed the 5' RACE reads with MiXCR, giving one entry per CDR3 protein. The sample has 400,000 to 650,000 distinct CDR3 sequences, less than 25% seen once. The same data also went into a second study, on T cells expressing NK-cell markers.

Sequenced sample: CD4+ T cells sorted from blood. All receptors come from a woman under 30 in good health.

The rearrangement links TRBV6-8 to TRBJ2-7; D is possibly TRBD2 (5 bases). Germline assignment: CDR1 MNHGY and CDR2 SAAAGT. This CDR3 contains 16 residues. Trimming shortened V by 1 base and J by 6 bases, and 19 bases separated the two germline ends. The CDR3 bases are TGTGCCAGCAGTTACTGTTGGCGGAGGCCCGCCGGCGAGCAGTACTTC. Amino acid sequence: CASSYCWRRPAGEQYF.

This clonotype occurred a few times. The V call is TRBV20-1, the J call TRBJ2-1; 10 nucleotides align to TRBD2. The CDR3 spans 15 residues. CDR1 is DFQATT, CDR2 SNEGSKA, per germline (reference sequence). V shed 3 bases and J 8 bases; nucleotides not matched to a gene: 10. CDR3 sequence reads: CSASPSSGSSHEQFF. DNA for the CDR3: TGCAGTGCTAGTCCGTCTAGCGGGAGTAGCCATGAGCAGTTCTTC.

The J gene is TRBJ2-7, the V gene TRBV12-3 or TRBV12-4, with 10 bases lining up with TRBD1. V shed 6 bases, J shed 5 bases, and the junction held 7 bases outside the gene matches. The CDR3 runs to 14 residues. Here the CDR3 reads CASRSTGGMNEQYF. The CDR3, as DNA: TGTGCCAGCAGATCGACAGGGGGCATGAACGAGCAGTACTTC.

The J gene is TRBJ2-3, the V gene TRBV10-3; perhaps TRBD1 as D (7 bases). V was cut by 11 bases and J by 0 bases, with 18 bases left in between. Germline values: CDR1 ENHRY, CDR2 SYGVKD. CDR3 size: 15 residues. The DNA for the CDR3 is TGTGCCGCCCAGGGGGGCGGTTATAGCACAGATACGCAGTATTTT. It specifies CAAQGGGYSTDTQYF.

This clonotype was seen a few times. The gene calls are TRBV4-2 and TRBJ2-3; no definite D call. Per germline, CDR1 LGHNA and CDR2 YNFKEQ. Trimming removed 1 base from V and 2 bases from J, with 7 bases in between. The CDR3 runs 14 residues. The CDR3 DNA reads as TGTGCCAGCAGCCAAGGCAAGCTCACAGATACGCAGTATTTT. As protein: CASSQGKLTDTQYF.

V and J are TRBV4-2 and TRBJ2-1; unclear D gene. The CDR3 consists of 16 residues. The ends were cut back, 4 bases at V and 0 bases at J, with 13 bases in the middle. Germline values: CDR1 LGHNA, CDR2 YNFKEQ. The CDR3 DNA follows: TGTGCCAGCAGCCGAGGACCTCCGAGCTCCTACAATGAGCAGTTCTTC. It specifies CASSRGPPSSYNEQFF.

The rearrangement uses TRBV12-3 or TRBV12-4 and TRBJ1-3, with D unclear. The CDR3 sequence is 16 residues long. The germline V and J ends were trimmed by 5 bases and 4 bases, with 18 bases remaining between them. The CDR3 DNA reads TGTGCCAGCAGTCCGTCACAACTATCTTACGGAAACACCATATATTTT. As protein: CASSPSQLSYGNTIYF.

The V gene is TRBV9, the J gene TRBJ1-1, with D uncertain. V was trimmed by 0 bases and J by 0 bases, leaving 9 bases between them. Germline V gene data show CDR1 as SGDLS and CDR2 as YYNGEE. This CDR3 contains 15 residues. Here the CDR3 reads CASSVDRSLNTEAFF. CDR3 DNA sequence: TGTGCCAGCAGCGTAGACCGCAGTTTGAACACTGAAGCTTTCTTT.

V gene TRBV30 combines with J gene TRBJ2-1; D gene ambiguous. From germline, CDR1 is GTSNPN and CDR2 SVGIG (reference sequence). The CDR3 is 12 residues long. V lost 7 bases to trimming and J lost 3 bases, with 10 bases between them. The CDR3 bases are TGTGCCTTTACTCCCATCTACAATGAGCAGTTCTTC. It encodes CAFTPIYNEQFF.

The CDR3 is CASSQEPNSPLHF. The CDR3 DNA follows: TGTGCCAGCAGCCAAGAACCGAATTCACCCCTCCACTTT. This chain uses TRBV7-9 with TRBJ1-6; no firm D call. Trimming cost V 5 bases and J 7 bases, with 9 bases left between them. CDR1 and CDR2 from the germline V gene are SEHNR and FQNEAQ (reference sequence). This CDR3 comprises 13 residues.

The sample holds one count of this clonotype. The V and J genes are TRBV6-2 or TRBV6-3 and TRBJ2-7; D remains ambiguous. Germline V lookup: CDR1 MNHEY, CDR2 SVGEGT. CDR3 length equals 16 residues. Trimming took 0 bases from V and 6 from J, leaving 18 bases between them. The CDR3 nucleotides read TGTGCCAGCAGTTACTCGTCGGGCATCCGGCCCACCGAGCAGTACTTC. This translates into CASSYSSGIRPTEQYF.

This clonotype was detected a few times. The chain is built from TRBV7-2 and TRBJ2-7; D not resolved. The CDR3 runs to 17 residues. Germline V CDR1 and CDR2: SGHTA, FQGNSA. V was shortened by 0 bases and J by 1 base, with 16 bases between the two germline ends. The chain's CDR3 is CASSLAGWKSLSYEQYF. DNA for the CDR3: TGTGCCAGCAGCTTAGCAGGGTGGAAATCCCTTTCCTACGAGCAGTACTTC. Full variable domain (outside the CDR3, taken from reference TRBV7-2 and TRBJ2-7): GAGVSQSPSNKVTEKGKDVELRCDPISGHTALYWYRQSLGQGLEFLIYFQGNSAPDKSGLPSDRFSAERTGGSVSTLTIQRTQQEDSAVYLCASSLAGWKSLSYEQYFGPGTRLTVT.

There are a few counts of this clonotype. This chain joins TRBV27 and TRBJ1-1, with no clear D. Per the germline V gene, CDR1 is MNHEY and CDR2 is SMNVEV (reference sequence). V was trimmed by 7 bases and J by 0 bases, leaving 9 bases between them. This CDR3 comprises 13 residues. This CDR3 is CASTSLMNTEAFF. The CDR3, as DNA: TGTGCCAGCACCTCCCTCATGAACACTGAAGCTTTCTTT.

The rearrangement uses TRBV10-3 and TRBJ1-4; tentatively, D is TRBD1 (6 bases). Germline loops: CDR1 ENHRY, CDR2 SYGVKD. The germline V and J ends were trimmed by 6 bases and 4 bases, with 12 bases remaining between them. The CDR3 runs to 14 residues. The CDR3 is CAISPGGLNEKLFF. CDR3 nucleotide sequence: TGTGCCATCAGCCCGGGGGGCCTTAATGAAAAACTGTTTTTT.

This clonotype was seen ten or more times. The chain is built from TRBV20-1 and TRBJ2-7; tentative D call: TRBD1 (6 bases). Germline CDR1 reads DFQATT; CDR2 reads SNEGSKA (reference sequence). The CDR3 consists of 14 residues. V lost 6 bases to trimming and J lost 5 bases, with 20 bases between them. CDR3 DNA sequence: TGCAGTGCCTTTACAGGGACCACTACCCACGAGCAGTACTTC. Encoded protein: CSAFTGTTTHEQYF.

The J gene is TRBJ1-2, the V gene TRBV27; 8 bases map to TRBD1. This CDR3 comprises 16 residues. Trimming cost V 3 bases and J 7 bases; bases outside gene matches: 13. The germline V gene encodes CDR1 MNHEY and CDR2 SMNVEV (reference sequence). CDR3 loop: CASSLRETGEVTGYTF. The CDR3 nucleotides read TGTGCCAGCAGTTTGAGGGAGACAGGGGAGGTAACTGGCTACACCTTC.

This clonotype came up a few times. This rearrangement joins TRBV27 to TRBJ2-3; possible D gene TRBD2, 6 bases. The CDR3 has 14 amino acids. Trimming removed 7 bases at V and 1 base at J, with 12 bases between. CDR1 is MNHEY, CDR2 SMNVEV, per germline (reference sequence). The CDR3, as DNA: TGTGCCAGCAAGGAGGCTAGCGGCACAGATACGCAGTATTTT. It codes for CASKEASGTDTQYF.

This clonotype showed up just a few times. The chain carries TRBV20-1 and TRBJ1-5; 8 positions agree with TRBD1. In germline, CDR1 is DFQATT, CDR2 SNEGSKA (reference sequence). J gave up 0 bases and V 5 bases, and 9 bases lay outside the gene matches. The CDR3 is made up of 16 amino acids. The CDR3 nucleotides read TGCAGTGCTCCTGACAGGGGCCCGTATAGCAATCAGCCCCAGCATTTT. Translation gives CSAPDRGPYSNQPQHF.

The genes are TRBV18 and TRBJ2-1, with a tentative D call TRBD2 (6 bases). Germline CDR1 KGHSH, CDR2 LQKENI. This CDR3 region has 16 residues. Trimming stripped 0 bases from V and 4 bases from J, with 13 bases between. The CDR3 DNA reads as TGTGCCAGCTCACCACCGGGGCTAGCGATTTACAATGAGCAGTTCTTC. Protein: CASSPPGLAIYNEQFF.

The CDR3 DNA reads TGCAGTGCCCATTCAGGCGGAGTCGAAAAACTGTTTTTT. This sequence encodes CSAHSGGVEKLFF. V is TRBV20-1 and J is TRBJ1-4; D call uncertain. Trimming pared 6 bases from V and 8 bases from J, leaving 16 bases between. This CDR3 is built from 13 residues. Germline CDR1 reads DFQATT; CDR2 reads SNEGSKA (reference sequence).

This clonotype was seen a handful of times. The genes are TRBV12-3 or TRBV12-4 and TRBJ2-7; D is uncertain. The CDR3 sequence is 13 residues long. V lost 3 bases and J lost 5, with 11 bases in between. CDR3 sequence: CASSFRAVDEQYF. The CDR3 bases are TGTGCCAGCAGTTTTCGCGCGGTGGACGAGCAGTACTTC.

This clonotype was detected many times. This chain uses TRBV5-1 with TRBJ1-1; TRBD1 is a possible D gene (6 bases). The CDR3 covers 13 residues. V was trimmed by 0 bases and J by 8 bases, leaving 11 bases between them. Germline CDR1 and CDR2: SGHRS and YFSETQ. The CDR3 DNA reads TGCGCCAGCAGCTTGGGAGGTGGACAGGAAGCTTTCTTT. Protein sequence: CASSLGGGQEAFF.

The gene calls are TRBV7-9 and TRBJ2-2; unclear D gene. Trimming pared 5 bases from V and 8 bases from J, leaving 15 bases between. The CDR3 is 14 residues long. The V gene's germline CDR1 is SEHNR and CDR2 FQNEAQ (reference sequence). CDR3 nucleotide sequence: TGTGCCAGCAGCCCGTTCTTCCCGACAGGGGAGCTGTTTTTT. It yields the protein CASSPFFPTGELFF.

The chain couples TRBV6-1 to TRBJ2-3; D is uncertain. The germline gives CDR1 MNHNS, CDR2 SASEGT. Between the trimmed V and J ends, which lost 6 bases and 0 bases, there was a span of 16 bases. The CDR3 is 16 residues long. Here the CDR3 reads CASRDGYISSTDTQYF. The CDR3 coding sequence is TGTGCCAGCAGGGACGGCTACATTTCTAGCACAGATACGCAGTATTTT.

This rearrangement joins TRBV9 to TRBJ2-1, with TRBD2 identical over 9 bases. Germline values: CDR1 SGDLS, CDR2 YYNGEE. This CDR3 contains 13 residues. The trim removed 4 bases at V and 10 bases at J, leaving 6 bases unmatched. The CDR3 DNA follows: TGTGCCAGCAGCCCGACCGGGACTAGCGAGCAGTTCTTC. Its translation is CASSPTGTSEQFF.

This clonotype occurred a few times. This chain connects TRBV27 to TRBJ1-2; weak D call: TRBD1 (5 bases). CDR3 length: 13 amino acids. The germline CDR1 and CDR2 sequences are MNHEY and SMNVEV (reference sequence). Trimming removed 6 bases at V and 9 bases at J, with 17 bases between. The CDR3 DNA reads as TGTGCCAGCAGCTTCCGGGACGGGGGAAGCTACACCTTC. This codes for CASSFRDGGSYTF.

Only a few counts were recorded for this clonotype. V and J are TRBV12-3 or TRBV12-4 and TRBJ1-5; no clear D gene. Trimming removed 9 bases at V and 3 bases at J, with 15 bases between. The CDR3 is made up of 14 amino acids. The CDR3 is CASTPGGLNQPQHF. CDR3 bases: TGTGCCAGTACTCCGGGCGGGCTCAATCAGCCCCAGCATTTT.

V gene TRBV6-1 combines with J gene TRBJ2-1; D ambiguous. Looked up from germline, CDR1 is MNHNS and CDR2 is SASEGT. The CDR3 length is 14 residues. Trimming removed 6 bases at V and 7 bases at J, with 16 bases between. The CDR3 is CASRNLRSLNEQFF. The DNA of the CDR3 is TGTGCCAGCAGGAACCTCCGGAGTCTGAATGAGCAGTTCTTC.

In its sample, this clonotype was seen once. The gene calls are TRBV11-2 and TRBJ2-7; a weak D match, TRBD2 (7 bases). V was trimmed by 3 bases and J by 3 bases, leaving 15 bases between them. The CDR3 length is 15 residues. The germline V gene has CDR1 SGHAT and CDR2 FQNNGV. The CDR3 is CASSLGGHAYYEQYF. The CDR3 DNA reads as TGTGCCAGCAGCTTGGGGGGGCACGCCTACTACGAGCAGTACTTC. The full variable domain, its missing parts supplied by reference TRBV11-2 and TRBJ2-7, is EAGVAQSPRYKIIEKRQSVAFWCNPISGHATLYWYQQILGQGPKLLIQFQNNGVVDDSQLPKDRFSAERLKGVDSTLKIQPAKLEDSAVYLCASSLGGHAYYEQYFGPGTRLTVT.

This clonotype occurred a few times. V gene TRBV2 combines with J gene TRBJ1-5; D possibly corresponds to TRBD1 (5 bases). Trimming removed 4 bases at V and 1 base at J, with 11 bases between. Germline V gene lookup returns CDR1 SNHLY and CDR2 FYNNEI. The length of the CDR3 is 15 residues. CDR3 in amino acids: CASSGPRGSNQPQHF. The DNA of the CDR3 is TGTGCCAGCAGTGGTCCGCGGGGCAGCAATCAGCCCCAGCATTTT.